The TCR beta chain described here comes from a study of long-term antiretroviral therapy in people with HIV. Background on the study: About a decade before 2015, the earliest samples were taken when ART was typically delayed.

With survey level as its setting, the immunoSEQ assay was v3.0. Method: immunoSEQ multiplex PCR; TCRdb's copy keeps in-frame clones and lacks some. The data show around 23,000 clones, over 80% seen once. Points from the study as a whole: Dominating the repertoire at all time points were the clones that expanded before ART. Comparison with controls showed narrower CDR3 length ranges in HIV repertoires. With ART, diversity went up but was still lower than in transplant donor controls.

In its sample, this clone was seen once. Its antigen is not identified. Per the germline V gene, CDR1 is SQVTM and CDR2 is ANQGSEA. The CDR3 is 14 amino acids. Trimming removed 6 bases from V and 4 bases from J, with 15 bases in between. Source: unsorted PBMCs, taken 1.8 years before starting antiretroviral therapy. The receptor comes from a man over 45 with HIV. This sequence joins TRBV29-1 and TRBJ2-2; weak D call: TRBD1 (5 bases). The CDR3 spells CSVQGVWTTGELFF. The CDR3 DNA sequence: TGCAGCGTCCAGGGTGTGTGGACCACCGGGGAGCTGTTTTTT.